What follows are 10 T cell receptor beta chains derived from one specimen sequenced in a study of blood T cell repertoires in COVID-19 (dated by TCRdb to 2020 to 2022). Library prep was done by the immunoSEQ multiplex PCR assay. In its TCRdb copy, this immuneACCESS table keeps in-frame sequences only and misses some clones. Where compared with another copy, unresolved V genes explain less than half of these, and the others have no known cause. The sample table contains under 110,000 clones; only one count was recorded for over 80% of them. The ten largest clones capture approximately 15% of the sample. Sequencing used peripheral blood. The receptors originated from a man in his forties or fifties with acute or convalescent COVID-19.

The J gene is TRBJ1-6, the V gene TRBV5-1, with 8 bases aligning to TRBD1. Trimming took 6 bases from V and 8 from J; bases not matched to a gene: 16. Germline CDR1 is SGHRS and CDR2 is YFSETQ. This CDR3 region has 17 residues. In DNA form, the CDR3 reads TGCGCCAGCACCCGAACACATACAGGGGGAAAAGATTCACCCCTCCACTTT. Encoded protein: CASTRTHTGGKDSPLHF.

CDR3 nucleotides: TGTGCCAGCAGCGTAGGAGACAGGAACACTGAAGCTTTCTTT. Protein product: CASSVGDRNTEAFF. The rearrangement joins TRBV9 to TRBJ1-1; perhaps TRBD1 as D (5 bases). V was clipped by 0 bases and J by 1 base, with 7 bases between them. The length of the CDR3 is 14 residues. Germline loops: CDR1 SGDLS, CDR2 YYNGEE.

The count of this clone is one. The chain uses TRBV19 and TRBJ2-2; D might be TRBD2 (5 bases). The CDR3 consists of 13 residues. Germline CDR1 and CDR2: LNHDA and SQIVND (reference sequence). The CDR3: CALNSPGTGELFF. DNA of the CDR3: TGTGCTCTAAACTCCCCGGGGACCGGGGAGCTGTTTTTT.

The chain joins TRBV5-1 to TRBJ2-5, with 8 bases aligning to TRBD1. Germline V gives CDR1 SGHRS, CDR2 YFSETQ. V was clipped by 4 bases and J by 4 bases; unmatched bases: 24. The CDR3 runs 20 residues. The CDR3 here is CASSHPGGAGGDRDGETQYF. The CDR3 region has the DNA TGCGCCAGCAGCCATCCAGGGGGCGCAGGAGGAGACAGAGATGGAGAGACCCAGTACTTC.

The V call is TRBV28, the J call TRBJ2-1; D ambiguous. Per the germline V gene, CDR1 is MDHEN and CDR2 is SYDVKM. This CDR3 is 11 amino acids long. V was shortened by 5 bases and J by 15 bases, with 14 bases between the two germline ends. The CDR3 loop reads CASSLRRSLFF. For the CDR3, the DNA is TGTGCCAGCAGTCTCCGCCGCAGTCTGTTCTTC.

This clone was seen a handful of times. The rearrangement joins TRBV5-5 to TRBJ2-3, with D maybe TRBD2 (6 bases). This CDR3 has 15 amino acids. Trimming took 4 bases from V and 0 from J, leaving 12 bases between them. CDR1 is SGHKS and CDR2 is YYEKEE in the germline V gene (reference sequence). This chain's CDR3 is CASSRGSLSTDTQYF. In DNA form, the CDR3 reads TGTGCCAGCAGCCGGGGGAGCCTTAGCACAGATACGCAGTATTTT.

The rearrangement links TRBV29-1 to TRBJ1-1, with D unclear. The germline V gene encodes CDR1 SQVTM and CDR2 ANQGSEA. V shed 4 bases and J shed 8 bases, with 8 bases lying between them. The CDR3 extends over 10 amino acids. CDR3 loop: CSVVSGEAFF. The DNA for the CDR3 is TGCAGCGTTGTCAGCGGCGAAGCTTTCTTT.

This sequence joins TRBV6-6 and TRBJ1-1; the match to TRBD1 covers 7 bases. With V trimmed by 6 bases and J by 7 bases, 17 bases remained unmatched. Germline V CDR1 and CDR2: MNHNY, SVGAGI (reference sequence). The CDR3 consists of 16 residues. CDR3 sequence reads: CASSQGQTLIKGEAFF. The DNA for the CDR3 is TGTGCCAGCAGCCAGGGACAGACTTTAATTAAGGGTGAAGCTTTCTTT.

V usage is TRBV6-2 or TRBV6-3 and J usage is TRBJ2-5; 7 nucleotides align to TRBD1. The CDR3 is 14 residues long. J lost 6 bases, V lost 2 bases, and 6 bases had no gene match. Germline CDR1 MNHEY, CDR2 SVGEGT. DNA of the CDR3: TGTGCCAGCAGTTACACAGACAGGGTACAGACCCAGTACTTC. It codes for CASSYTDRVQTQYF.

The genes are TRBV25-1 and TRBJ2-2; D possibly corresponds to TRBD1 (5 bases). CDR1 is MGHDK, CDR2 SYGVNS, per germline. Trimming took off 4 bases at V and 3 bases at J, with 18 bases between the two ends. The CDR3 spans 17 residues. Written as DNA, the CDR3 is TGTGCCAGCAGTGGAGGCACAGGAGTCGACTACACCGGGGAGCTGTTTTTT. Its protein product is CASSGGTGVDYTGELFF.